Listed below are T cell receptor beta chains from one sample, sequenced in a study of blood T cell repertoires in COVID-19. The table came from immunoSEQ multiplex PCR; TCRdb's copy has only in-frame clones and leaves some out. The sample gives around 620,000 clones, 90% of which show up once; approximately 0.25% is in the top ten. Source material: peripheral blood. The receptor source for this set is a woman under 30 with acute or convalescent COVID-19. CDR3s include the opening cysteine and the closing phenylalanine or tryptophan. The D gene is left open where the match is weak. Rows give clone size only sometimes, using once, few, many, or a class for an expanded clone.

J | V | size | D | DNA | CDR3
TRBJ2-1 | TRBV9 | . | . | TGTGCCAGCAGCGTAGCCGGACTACTTTACAATGAGCAGTTCTTC | CASSVAGLLYNEQFF
TRBJ1-4 | TRBV3-1/TRBV3-2 | . | . | TGTGCCAGCAGCCAAGCGACAGGTACTAATGAAAAACTGTTTTTT | CASSQATGTNEKLFF
TRBJ1-1 | TRBV6-2/TRBV6-3 | . | . | TGTGCCAGCAGCCTTCTCACTGAAGCTTTCTTT | CASSLLTEAFF
TRBJ2-5 | TRBV11-2 | . | TRBD1 | TGTGCCAGCAGCCGAGGGGGACAGGCCTCCCAAGAGACCCAGTACTTC | CASSRGGQASQETQYF
TRBJ2-2 | TRBV27 | . | TRBD2 | TGTGCCAGCAGGAAACTAGCGGGGGGGATGGGGGAGCTGTTTTTT | CASRKLAGGMGELFF
TRBJ1-5 | TRBV6-2/TRBV6-3 | . | . | TGTGCCAGCAGTCAGACGACCCTGGGCAGCAATCAGCCCCAGCATTTT | CASSQTTLGSNQPQHF
TRBJ1-2 | TRBV4-2 | . | . | TGTGCCAGCAGCCAAGATCTTTTGACAGGACGCCTAATTAACTATGGCTACACCTTC | CASSQDLLTGRLINYGYTF
TRBJ2-7 | TRBV6-5 | . | TRBD2 | TGTGCCAGCAGGATTAGCGGGGGGTCAGAGCAGTACTTC | CASRISGGSEQYF
TRBJ2-7 | TRBV3-1/TRBV3-2 | . | TRBD2 | TGTGCCAGCAGCCAAGACCGGCTAGCGGGGGGGCCTTACTACGAGCAGTACTTC | CASSQDRLAGGPYYEQYF
TRBJ2-3 | TRBV28 | . | TRBD1 | TGTGCCAGCACCTGGGACAGCGGCACAGATACGCAGTATTTT | CASTWDSGTDTQYF
TRBJ1-2 | TRBV7-2 | . | TRBD1 | TGTGCCAGCAGCCCCCAGGGGGGCTATGGCTACACCTTC | CASSPQGGYGYTF
TRBJ2-5 | TRBV30 | once | . | TGTGCCTGGAGTAGTAGAGAGACCCAGTACTTC | CAWSSRETQYF
TRBJ2-5 | TRBV7-6 | . | TRBD2 | TGTGCCAGCAGCTTTCCGGGACTAGTCGTAGAGACCCAGTACTTC | CASSFPGLVVETQYF
TRBJ1-4 | TRBV30 | . | . | TGTGCCTGGAGTTCGTCCACGAGTGAAAAACTGTTTTTT | CAWSSSTSEKLFF
TRBJ2-3 | TRBV3-1/TRBV3-2 | . | TRBD2 | TGTGCCAGCAGCCAAGATCGCGCGGCGGGGGTTGATACGCAGTATTTT | CASSQDRAAGVDTQYF
TRBJ1-2 | TRBV6-2/TRBV6-3 | . | TRBD1 | TGTGCCAGCAGTTGGGGACAGGGGGCGCTCGGCTACACCTTC | CASSWGQGALGYTF
TRBJ1-1 | TRBV10-3 | . | . | TGTGCCATCAGTGAGGGCAGTTTGAACACTGAAGCTTTCTTT | CAISEGSLNTEAFF
TRBJ2-7 | TRBV10-3 | . | TRBD1 | TGTGCCATCAAAGGCCCGACAGGGGGTTCCTACGAGCAGTACTTC | CAIKGPTGGSYEQYF
TRBJ1-2 | TRBV7-9 | . | . | TGTGCCAGCAGATCCGGGGACAATACAGGCTACACCTTC | CASRSGDNTGYTF
TRBJ2-2 | TRBV25-1 | . | TRBD1 | TGTGCCAGCCACAGGGGTCCCACCGGGGAGCTGTTTTTT | CASHRGPTGELFF
TRBJ2-1 | TRBV7-3 | . | TRBD1 | TGTGCCAGCAGCTTAACGTTTGGGACAGTTTTCAATGAGCAGTTCTTC | CASSLTFGTVFNEQFF
TRBJ1-1 | TRBV18 | . | TRBD1 | TGTGCCAGCTCACCACAGGGACAGGTGAACACTGAAGCTTTCTTT | CASSPQGQVNTEAFF
TRBJ1-4 | TRBV6-5 | . | . | TGTGCCAGCAGTTACTACAGGGCGGTGAATGAAAAACTGTTTTTT | CASSYYRAVNEKLFF
TRBJ1-2 | TRBV7-2 | . | . | TGTGCCAGCAGCTTAGCGGGACAAGCCCTTCTTGGCTACACCTTC | CASSLAGQALLGYTF
TRBJ1-1 | TRBV6-6 | . | . | TGTGCCAGCCTCAGGGGACCTGAAGCTTTCTTT | CASLRGPEAFF
TRBJ1-2 | TRBV28 | . | TRBD1 | TGTGCCAGCAGTTTATTACCCCAGGGGGACGGCTATGGCTACACCTTC | CASSLLPQGDGYGYTF
TRBJ2-7 | TRBV6-5 | . | TRBD2 | TGTGCCAGCAGTTACTCTAGCGGGGGATCCTACGAGCAGTACTTC | CASSYSSGGSYEQYF
TRBJ2-3 | TRBV4-1 | . | TRBD2 | TGCGCCAGCAGGGGCGTGGCGGGGAGGGGAGATACGCAGTATTTT | CASRGVAGRGDTQYF
TRBJ1-1 | TRBV13 | once | . | TGTGCCACCTCTCGTGAGGGCGGCACTGAAGCTTTCTTT | CATSREGGTEAFF
TRBJ2-7 | TRBV27 | . | . | TGTGCCAGCTCCCCGGGGACCTACGAGCAGTACTTC | CASSPGTYEQYF
TRBJ1-1 | TRBV6-5 | . | . | TGTGCCAGCACTCCAGGGGAATACACTGAAGCTTTCTTT | CASTPGEYTEAFF
TRBJ2-7 | TRBV5-1 | . | TRBD1 | TGCGCCAGCAGCGGCAGGACAGGGATCAACGAGCAGTACTTC | CASSGRTGINEQYF
TRBJ1-3 | TRBV3-1/TRBV3-2 | . | . | TGTGCCAGCAGCCAAAGGGGGTACGGAAACACCATATATTTT | CASSQRGYGNTIYF
TRBJ2-2 | TRBV7-9 | . | . | TGTGCCAGCAGCGCACGGGGGTCGAACACCGGGGAGCTGTTTTTT | CASSARGSNTGELFF
TRBJ1-1 | TRBV7-2 | . | . | TGTGCCAGCAGCTTAGCTCACAGGGCGATCACGAGAAGAATGAACACTGAAGCTTTCTTT | CASSLAHRAITRRMNTEAFF
TRBJ1-2 | TRBV18 | once | . | TGTGCCAGCTCACGACAGTATAATGGGGAAGTGGAGGGCTACACCTTC | CASSRQYNGEVEGYTF
TRBJ2-2 | TRBV7-2 | . | TRBD2 | TGTGCCAGCAGCTTAGGACCCGGACTAGCGGGGTATACCGGGGAGCTGTTTTTT | CASSLGPGLAGYTGELFF
TRBJ2-2 | TRBV5-1 | many | . | TGCGCCAGCAGGGAGGGACAGACTTCTGGGGAGCTGTTTTTT | CASREGQTSGELFF
TRBJ1-5 | TRBV4-1 | . | . | TGCGCCAGCAGCCAAGATCTGCGAGGACAGAATCAGCCCCAGCATTTT | CASSQDLRGQNQPQHF
TRBJ2-2 | TRBV5-4 | . | TRBD1 | TGTGCCAGCAGCTTGGACAGGGGGCCAGGCACCGGGGAGCTGTTTTTT | CASSLDRGPGTGELFF
TRBJ2-2 | TRBV24-1 | . | . | TGTGCCACCAGCGATTCCGGGAACACCGGGGAGCTGTTTTTT | CATSDSGNTGELFF
TRBJ2-2 | TRBV2 | few | TRBD1 | TGTGCCAGCAGGCAGGGGGCAGTCGGGGAGCTGTTTTTT | CASRQGAVGELFF
TRBJ2-1 | TRBV29-1 | . | TRBD2 | TGCAGCCTTCGCGGGGGGGTTGGCAATGAGCAGTTCTTC | CSLRGGVGNEQFF
TRBJ1-5 | TRBV19 | . | . | TGTGCCACCAGATCCGGGAGGGATTCGGGCAATCAGCCCCAGCATTTT | CATRSGRDSGNQPQHF
TRBJ1-3 | TRBV6-4 | . | . | TGTGCCAGCAGGCCGGGACAATTTTACTCTGGAAACACCATATATTTT | CASRPGQFYSGNTIYF
TRBJ2-7 | TRBV30 | . | . | TGTGCCTGGATGAAGACTAATTGGTACGAGCAGTACTTC | CAWMKTNWYEQYF
TRBJ2-5 | TRBV4-1 | . | . | TGCGCCAGCAGCCAGTTCGGCGGGGGCGGTGCGGAGACCCAGTACTTC | CASSQFGGGGAETQYF
TRBJ2-1 | TRBV19 | . | TRBD1 | TGTGCCAGTAGCCGGACAGGGGACGGGGTTGAGCAGTTCTTC | CASSRTGDGVEQFF
TRBJ2-4 | TRBV4-1 | . | TRBD1 | TGCGCCAGCAGCCAGGGACAGGCACTCTTAGCCAAAAACATTCAGTACTTC | CASSQGQALLAKNIQYF
TRBJ1-2 | TRBV30 | . | TRBD1 | TGTGCCTGGAGCCTCGGGACAGGGCGGGGCTATGGCTACACCTTC | CAWSLGTGRGYGYTF
TRBJ2-3 | TRBV9 | . | . | TGTGCCAGCAGCGTAGAAGAAGCCCCGCGGGATACGCAGTATTTT | CASSVEEAPRDTQYF
TRBJ1-1 | TRBV5-1 | . | TRBD1 | TGCGCCAGCAGCTGGAACCCCCGGGACAGGGGGCGAACTGAAGCTTTCTTT | CASSWNPRDRGRTEAFF
TRBJ1-2 | TRBV4-3 | once | . | TGCGCCAGCAGCCAGGGTCCCAGGGGAAGTAGCCCATATGGCTACACCTTC | CASSQGPRGSSPYGYTF
TRBJ1-4 | TRBV6-2/TRBV6-3 | . | TRBD1 | TGTGCCAGCAGACCTCCGGGACAGGGTCCACGTATGCTTTTT | CASRPPGQGPRMLF
TRBJ2-7 | TRBV10-3 | once | . | TGTGCCATCAGTGATGGCCAGGGCCCTCCCTACGAGCAGTACTTC | CAISDGQGPPYEQYF
TRBJ2-3 | TRBV14 | . | . | TGTGCCAGCAGCCAAGAACGGGGGGCCCTCACAGATACGCAGTATTTT | CASSQERGALTDTQYF
TRBJ1-2 | TRBV6-5 | once | . | TGTGACAGCTCCCGCGGGTCTTCCACCAGGGGTGGCTACACCTTC | CDSSRGSSTRGGYTF
TRBJ2-1 | TRBV27 | . | . | TGTGCCAGCAGTCTTGTTATGGGTTGGACAGCAGCCAACAATGAGCAGTTCTTC | CASSLVMGWTAANNEQFF
TRBJ1-2 | TRBV2 | . | . | TGTGCCAGCAGTGAAGCGCGAAGTTATGGCTACACCTTC | CASSEARSYGYTF
TRBJ1-2 | TRBV7-2 | few | TRBD1 | TGTGCCAGCAGCTTAGTTGACAGGGGGGACTATGGCTACACCTTC | CASSLVDRGDYGYTF